These T cell receptor beta chains were read from a single sample in a study of cytomegalovirus exposure and HLA in healthy donors. The method was immunoSEQ multiplex PCR; TCRdb's version includes in-frame clones alone and lacks a portion of them. The table records 95,000 to 150,000 clones, about nine tenths of them present only once. Material: PBMCs. The receptors were sampled from a woman aged 18-30 years in good health and CMV-seronegative. Both conserved end residues are part of each CDR3. D genes are given only for firm matches. A clone size is listed for some rows: how often the clone was seen (once, few, many), or a class if it is expanded.

J gene | V gene | D gene | clone size | CDR3 DNA | CDR3 protein
TRBJ2-7 | TRBV18 | TRBD1 | NA | TGTGCCAGCTCCCGAGCCGGGACAGAGATGTACTTC | CASSRAGTEMYF
TRBJ1-3 | TRBV19 | NA | NA | TGTGCCAGTAGTAACCCTAATGGAAACACCATATATTTT | CASSNPNGNTIYF
TRBJ2-2 | TRBV7-6 | TRBD1 | NA | TGTGCCAGCAGCTTATTAGGGACAGGGGTGGCCGGGGAGCTGTTTTTT | CASSLLGTGVAGELFF
TRBJ2-3 | TRBV4-2 | TRBD2 | NA | TGTGCCAGCAGCCCCCAACCGGGAGGGAGCACAGATACGCAGTATTTT | CASSPQPGGSTDTQYF
TRBJ2-4 | TRBV27 | TRBD2 | NA | TGTGCCAGCAGTTTTAACCTAGCGGGAAACATTCAGTACTTC | CASSFNLAGNIQYF
TRBJ1-1 | TRBV5-4 | TRBD1 | NA | TGTGCCAGTCGATCCGGACAGGATGACACTGAAGCTTTCTTT | CASRSGQDDTEAFF
TRBJ2-7 | TRBV4-1 | TRBD1 | NA | TGCGCCAGCAGCCAGGGTAGACAGGGGTTATCCTACGAGCAGTACTTC | CASSQGRQGLSYEQYF
TRBJ2-5 | TRBV18 | TRBD2 | NA | TGTGCCAGCTCTCGGGACTACGGAGAGACCCAGTACTTC | CASSRDYGETQYF
TRBJ2-3 | TRBV6-5 | TRBD2 | NA | TGTGCCAGCAGCTACGGGACTAGCGACACAGATACGCAGTATTTT | CASSYGTSDTDTQYF
TRBJ1-3 | TRBV7-8 | NA | once | TGTGCCAGCAGCTTACCGAGGATACCTGGAAACACCATATATTTT | CASSLPRIPGNTIYF
TRBJ2-1 | TRBV27 | TRBD2 | NA | TGTGCCAGCAGTCTACGCAGATTCCGGGGACTAGCGGGAGATAAGAATGAGCAGTTCTTC | CASSLRRFRGLAGDKNEQFF
TRBJ1-1 | TRBV27 | NA | few | TGTGCCAGCAGGACAGCGAACACTGAAGCTTTCTTT | CASRTANTEAFF
TRBJ1-2 | TRBV28 | TRBD1 | NA | TGTGCCAGCAGTCCAATGGGGGTGAGGACAGGGGCCTTTAACTATGGCTACACCTTC | CASSPMGVRTGAFNYGYTF
TRBJ1-4 | TRBV7-2 | NA | NA | TGTGCCAGCAGCCCGCAAGGGGAGGGACCATACGATGAAAAGATGTTTTTT | CASSPQGEGPYDEKMFF
TRBJ1-5 | TRBV28 | TRBD1 | NA | TGTGCCACCACGATGGGACAGGGTGTTGGAGGCAATCAGCCCCAGCATTTT | CATTMGQGVGGNQPQHF
TRBJ1-3 | TRBV19 | NA | NA | TGTGCCAGTAGTATAGATAGGGGATCTGGAAACACCATATATTTT | CASSIDRGSGNTIYF
TRBJ2-2 | TRBV10-2 | NA | NA | TGCGCCAGCAGTGAAGGCGGGTCGAACACCGGGGAGCTGTTTTTT | CASSEGGSNTGELFF
TRBJ1-3 | TRBV11-2 | NA | NA | TGTGCCAGCAGCTTAGTAAGGACAGACCCCAACATATATTTT | CASSLVRTDPNIYF
TRBJ1-2 | TRBV28 | TRBD1 | once | TGTGCCAGCAGTTTAGGGACAGCCCGTAGGTATGGCTACACCTTC | CASSLGTARRYGYTF
TRBJ1-2 | TRBV19 | TRBD1 | NA | TGTGCCAGTAGTCCGGGACAGGGGAATCACTATGGCTACACCTTC | CASSPGQGNHYGYTF
TRBJ2-1 | TRBV5-1 | NA | NA | TGCGCCAGCAGTTCCGGGACAACGACCTACAATGAGCAGTTCTTC | CASSSGTTTYNEQFF
TRBJ2-7 | TRBV13 | TRBD2 | NA | TGTGCCAGCAGCTTGAGACTAGCGGGAGGGTCCTACGAGCAGTACTTC | CASSLRLAGGSYEQYF
TRBJ2-7 | TRBV6-1 | TRBD1 | once | TGTGCCAGCAGAGTAACAGGGGGCCTATACGAGCAGTACTTC | CASRVTGGLYEQYF
TRBJ2-3 | TRBV27 | NA | NA | TGTGCCAGCCGGGACACGGGCACAGATACGCAGTATTTT | CASRDTGTDTQYF
TRBJ2-2 | TRBV23-1 | NA | NA | TGCGCCAGCAGTAAAGACTGGCGGACCGGGGAGCTGTTTTTT | CASSKDWRTGELFF
TRBJ2-7 | TRBV27 | TRBD2 | NA | TGTGCCAGCAGTTTAAATAGCGGGAGGGACGAGCAGTACTTC | CASSLNSGRDEQYF
TRBJ2-7 | TRBV29-1 | TRBD1 | once | TGCAGCGTTGGGGGGACAGACGACTATTCCGAGCAGTACTTC | CSVGGTDDYSEQYF
TRBJ1-1 | TRBV27 | NA | NA | TGTGCCAGCAGTTCTTTACAGGGTTGGGGCACTGAAGCTTTCTTT | CASSSLQGWGTEAFF
TRBJ2-7 | TRBV29-1 | TRBD2 | NA | TGCAGCGCAATTAGCGGGAGCGGCTCCTACGAGCAGTACTTC | CSAISGSGSYEQYF